The 2 T cell receptor beta chains below come from one sample, sequenced in a study of cytomegalovirus exposure and HLA in healthy donors. Sequenced by immunoSEQ multiplex PCR; TCRdb stores in-frame clones only, minus some. The profile shows about 64,000 clones, roughly 95% of them singletons. Sequenced sample: PBMCs. The source of these receptors is a woman aged 18 to 35 in good health and CMV-seropositive.

The chain joins TRBV5-4 to TRBJ1-2, with D possibly matching TRBD1 (5 bases). Between the trimmed V and J ends, which lost 6 bases and 8 bases, there was a span of 14 bases. The CDR3 runs 12 residues. Germline V gives CDR1 SGHNT, CDR2 YYREEE (reference sequence). CDR3: CASTQGFDGYTF. The CDR3 nucleotides read TGTGCCAGCACCCAGGGATTCGACGGCTACACCTTC.

This clone appeared once. The sample has other DNA sequences that encode this CDR3 too. V usage is TRBV9 and J usage is TRBJ1-1, with D perhaps matching TRBD1 (5 bases). The ends were cut back, 3 bases at V and 5 bases at J, with 8 bases in the middle. In germline, CDR1 is SGDLS, CDR2 YYNGEE. The CDR3 sequence is 12 residues long. For the CDR3, the DNA is TGTGCCAGCAGCGCGGGGGGGACTGAAGCTTTCTTT. It translates to CASSAGGTEAFF. Variable domain in full (rest from reference TRBV9 and TRBJ1-1): DSGVTQTPKHLITATGQRVTLRCSPRSGDLSVYWYQQSLDQGLQFLIQYYNGEERAKGNILERFSAQQFPDLHSELNLSSLELGDSALYFCASSAGGTEAFFGQGTRLTVV.